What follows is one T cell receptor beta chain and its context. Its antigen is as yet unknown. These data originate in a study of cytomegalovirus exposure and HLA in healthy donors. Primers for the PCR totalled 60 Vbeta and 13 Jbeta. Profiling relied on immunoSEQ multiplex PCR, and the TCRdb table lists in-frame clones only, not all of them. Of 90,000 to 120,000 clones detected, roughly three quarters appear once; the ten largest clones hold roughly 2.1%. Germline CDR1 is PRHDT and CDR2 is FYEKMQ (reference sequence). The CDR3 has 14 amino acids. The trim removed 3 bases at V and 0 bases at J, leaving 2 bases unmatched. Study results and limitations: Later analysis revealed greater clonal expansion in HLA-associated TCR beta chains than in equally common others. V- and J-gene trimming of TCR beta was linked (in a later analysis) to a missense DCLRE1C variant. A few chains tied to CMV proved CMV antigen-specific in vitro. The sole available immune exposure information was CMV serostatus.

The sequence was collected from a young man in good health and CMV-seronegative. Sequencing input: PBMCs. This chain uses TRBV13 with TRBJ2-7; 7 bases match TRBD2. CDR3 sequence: CASSFGGTSYEQYF. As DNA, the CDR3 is TGTGCCAGCAGCTTCGGGGGGACCTCCTACGAGCAGTACTTC. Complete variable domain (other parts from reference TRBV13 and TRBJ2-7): AAGVIQSPRHLIKEKRETATLKCYPIPRHDTVYWYQQGPGQDPQFLISFYEKMQSDKGSIPDRFSAQQFSDYHSELNMSSLELGDSALYFCASSFGGTSYEQYFGPGTRLTVT.